This T cell receptor (beta chain) was obtained from a study of CD8+CD57+ T cells in acquired aplastic anemia. Study at large: Mean DNA quantity obtained from sorted CD4+ and CD8+ cells was 3.2 ug.

The template for TCR beta VDJ and CDR3 sequence profiling was genomic DNA. One entry per CDR3 protein results from TCRdb running MiXCR on the reads. The data contain 150,000 to 200,000 distinct CDR3 sequences, around 47% of them seen just once; the ten biggest clones take up 2.5% to 4%. This clonotype was detected a few times. Its antigen is unknown. Previously, flow cytometry had revealed CD8+CD57+ cell expansion in the patients chosen for sequencing. With no exception, the patients had severe acquired aplastic anemia. Findings and limits, study-wide: Patients shared about 30 CD8+ CDR3 sequences with controls. CD8+ Simpson's diversity did not differ significantly between patients and controls.

Trimming pared 4 bases from V and 0 bases from J, leaving 10 bases between. This CDR3 has 14 amino acids. Per germline, CDR1 ENHRY and CDR2 SYGVKD. Sequenced: sorted CD4+, CD8+, or CD8+CD57+ T cells (not recorded which) from PBMCs. The TCR comes from a human donor with aplastic anemia. This chain connects TRBV10-3 to TRBJ2-7; perhaps D is TRBD1 or TRBD2 (5 bases each). This chain's CDR3 is CAISAGTSSYEQYF. As DNA, the CDR3 is TGTGCCATCAGTGCCGGGACGTCCTCCTACGAGCAGTACTTC.